This T cell receptor beta chain comes out of a study of T-cell memory formation after mild COVID-19. Study-level results: Pre-infection memory contained some responding clones, which suggested that cross-reactive memory had joined.

CDR3 length: 13 residues. Germline V gives CDR1 SSHAT, CDR2 FNYEAQ (reference sequence). TCRdb re-derived calls from the 5' RACE reads in MiXCR, one entry per CDR3 protein. The data show 110,000 or so distinct CDR3 sequences, with about a fifth seen just once and approximately 41% held by the top ten. This clonotype was seen only a few times. Its target is unknown. The junction departs from germline at one end; a sequencing error may be responsible. Input material: PBMCs or a T cell subset sorted from them (not recorded which). This TCR came from a man aged 18-30 years who had mild COVID-19 (a few samples of this study predate the infection). Cell type and time point are not known. The genes are TRBV7-7 and TRBJ2-1, with D possibly being TRBD1 (7 bases). CDR3 sequence (DNA): TGTGCTAGCAGCTTAGCGGCAGGGGGAGAGCAGTTCTTC. It is translated as CASSLAAGGEQFF.